This is a list of T cell receptor beta chains from one sample in a study of glioma-infiltrating T cells. TCRdb recomputed calls from the multiplex PCR reads with MiXCR, one row per CDR3 protein. This repertoire shows around 100,000 distinct CDR3 sequences, around 28% found once; its top ten account for around 40%. Source material: glioma tissue, nonneoplastic brain tissue, or PBMCs (not recorded which). The receptor set was obtained from a human donor with low-grade glioma or glioblastoma, undergoing nonglioma brain surgery, or in good health (not recorded which). The CDR3 runs from the conserved cysteine through the conserved F or W. D genes are given only for firm matches. Not all rows give a size; the values are once, few, many and, for expanded clones, a class.

j_call | cdr3_length | v_call | clone_size | d_call | cdr3_nt | cdr3_aa
TRBJ1-1 | 15 | TRBV7-9 | many | . | TGTGCCAGCAGCTTAGGCGTGAACCCGAACGCTGAAGCTTTCTTT | CASSLGVNPNAEAFF
TRBJ2-7 | 16 | TRBV3-1 | many | TRBD2 | TGTGCCAGCAGCCAAGACTCAGCGGGGGTCTCCTACGAGCAGTACTTC | CASSQDSAGVSYEQYF
TRBJ2-5 | 14 | TRBV11-2 | . | . | TGTGCCAGCAGCCCCGAAAGGGAGATAGAGACCCAGTACTTC | CASSPEREIETQYF
TRBJ1-1 | 15 | TRBV25-1 | many | . | TGTGCCAGCAGTGAATATGGGAGCTCGAACACTGAAGCTTTCTTT | CASSEYGSSNTEAFF
TRBJ1-2 | 15 | TRBV6-1 | . | . | TGTGCCAGCAGAACGCACGCAGGAGCTAACTATGGCTACACCTTC | CASRTHAGANYGYTF
TRBJ1-1 | 13 | TRBV5-1 | few | . | TGCGCCAGCAGAGAGGGATTGAACACTGAAGCTTTCTTT | CASREGLNTEAFF
TRBJ1-3 | 15 | TRBV7-9 | few | TRBD1 | TGTGCCAGCGCCTATGGGACAGGCTCTGGAAACACCATATATTTT | CASAYGTGSGNTIYF
TRBJ1-1 | 14 | TRBV28 | many | . | TGTGCCAGCAGTTTAGTTGGTGTGACATATGAAGCTTTCTTT | CASSLVGVTYEAFF
TRBJ1-3 | 16 | TRBV7-6 | . | . | TGTGCCAGCAGCTTAGCGGCTGTGGCCTCTGGAAACACCATATATTTT | CASSLAAVASGNTIYF
TRBJ2-7 | 15 | TRBV7-8 | many | TRBD1 | TGTGCCAGCAGCTCGCCCGGACAGGGGTCCTACGAGCAGTACTTC | CASSSPGQGSYEQYF
TRBJ2-7 | 14 | TRBV5-6 | . | . | TGTGCCAGCAGCTTGGAGCCCTCCTCCTACGAGCAGTACTTC | CASSLEPSSYEQYF
TRBJ1-1 | 14 | TRBV7-3 | few | . | TGTGCCAGCAGCTTAAGCGCGCAGAACACTGAAGCTTTCTTT | CASSLSAQNTEAFF
TRBJ1-2 | 13 | TRBV7-3 | . | . | TGTGCCAGCAGCTTACCCGACAGCTATGGCTACACCTTC | CASSLPDSYGYTF
TRBJ1-2 | 12 | TRBV10-3 | many | . | TGTGCCATCAGTGAGGGGGAGGGAGGCTACACCTTC | CAISEGEGGYTF
TRBJ2-3 | 13 | TRBV18 | . | . | TGTGCCAGCTCACCACCTAGGACAGATACGCAGTATTTT | CASSPPRTDTQYF
TRBJ2-1 | 15 | TRBV12-3/TRBV12-4 | . | . | TGTGCCAGCAGTTTGACCAGGGGTGCCTACAATGAGCAGTTCTTC | CASSLTRGAYNEQFF
TRBJ2-7 | 13 | TRBV19 | few | . | TGTGCCACCGTGGGCTTTAGGGGGGACGAGCAGTACTTC | CATVGFRGDEQYF
TRBJ2-1 | 15 | TRBV18 | few | . | TGTGCCAGCTCACCACCCGGGTCTTCCTACAATGAGCAGTTCTTC | CASSPPGSSYNEQFF
TRBJ1-1 | 14 | TRBV10-3 | few | TRBD1 | TGTGCCATCAGAGCGGGACAGAGGAACACTGAAGCTTTCTTT | CAIRAGQRNTEAFF
TRBJ1-3 | 16 | TRBV9 | . | . | TGTGCCAGCAGCACCGGACAGTCTCACTCTGGAAACACCATATATTTT | CASSTGQSHSGNTIYF
TRBJ2-5 | 14 | TRBV24-1 | . | . | TGTGCCCCCGGGCGAAGGGGGGGCCCAGAGACCCAGTACTTC | CAPGRRGGPETQYF
TRBJ2-7 | 13 | TRBV20-1 | . | . | TGCAGTGCTAGCCGCTCGGGGCTGGTGGAGCAGTATTTC | CSASRSGLVEQYF
TRBJ2-5 | 15 | TRBV11-2 | . | . | TGTGCCAGCAGCCAAGCGGCTGGGGGCCAGTCGACCCAGTACTTC | CASSQAAGGQSTQYF
TRBJ1-5 | 15 | TRBV7-2 | many | TRBD1 | TGTGCCAGCAGCTCCCAGGGGGGGGTGGGTCAGCCCCAGCATTTT | CASSSQGGVGQPQHF
TRBJ2-2 | 13 | TRBV20-1 | many | . | . | CSFFGPGNGELFF
TRBJ2-7 | 12 | TRBV20-1 | many | TRBD1 | TGCAGTGCTGGTCCGACAGGGGACGAGCAGTACTTC | CSAGPTGDEQYF
TRBJ2-1 | 13 | TRBV3-1 | many | . | TGTGCCAGCAGCCAAAATTACGACAATGAGCAGTTCTTC | CASSQNYDNEQFF
TRBJ2-1 | 15 | TRBV30 | . | . | TGTGCCTGGAGTGCGGGACTCGACCTCTACAATGAGCAGTTCTTC | CAWSAGLDLYNEQFF
TRBJ1-5 | 12 | TRBV29-1 | . | . | TGCAGCGTTGGTGGCACCGATCAGCCCCAGCATTTT | CSVGGTDQPQHF
TRBJ1-2 | 13 | TRBV12-3/TRBV12-4 | . | . | TGTGCCAGCAGTCCAAGGGGCGGTGCTGGCTACACCTTC | CASSPRGGAGYTF
TRBJ2-3 | 16 | TRBV7-2 | many | TRBD2 | TGTGCCAGCAGCCCTTATTCTAGCGGGGGCACAGATACGCAGTATTTT | CASSPYSSGGTDTQYF
TRBJ2-3 | 17 | TRBV7-3 | few | TRBD1 | TGTGCCAGCAGCTCAAAGGGACAGGGGACCGGCAGGGATACGCAGTATTTT | CASSSKGQGTGRDTQYF
TRBJ1-1 | 11 | TRBV18 | many | . | TGTGCCAGCTCACCACGGGCTGAAGCTTTCTTT | CASSPRAEAFF
TRBJ1-1 | 15 | TRBV20-1 | many | . | TGCAGTGCTAGAGATTTGAGGGGCGCCGTAACTGAAGCTTTCTTT | CSARDLRGAVTEAFF
TRBJ2-3 | 16 | TRBV28 | many | TRBD2 | TGTGCCAGCAGTTTTAACCTAGGACTAGTAATAGATACGCAGTATTTT | CASSFNLGLVIDTQYF
TRBJ2-7 | 11 | TRBV29-1 | many | . | TGCAGCGCCCAAGGCTCCTACGAGCAGTACTTC | CSAQGSYEQYF
TRBJ2-2 | 14 | TRBV6-1 | many | . | TGTGCCACTTTGGGGCCCTTTCCCACCGGGGAGCTGTTTTTT | CATLGPFPTGELFF
TRBJ2-1 | 11 | TRBV12-3/TRBV12-4 | . | . | TGTGCCAGCAGTTTGGTGGAGGAGCAGTTCTTC | CASSLVEEQFF
TRBJ2-3 | 18 | TRBV6-2/TRBV6-3 | many | TRBD2 | TGTGCCAGCAGTTACGACCCCCGAACTAGCGGGGCTACAGATACGCAGTATTTT | CASSYDPRTSGATDTQYF
TRBJ2-3 | 15 | TRBV27 | many | . | TGTGCCAGCAGTTCCCCTAAAACAGGGACAGATACGCAGTATTTT | CASSSPKTGTDTQYF
TRBJ2-7 | 15 | TRBV19 | many | . | TGTGCCAGTAGGTTTCATGGGGGGGCCTCCTACGAGCAGTACTTC | CASRFHGGASYEQYF
TRBJ2-5 | 14 | TRBV5-5 | . | . | TGTGCCAGCAGCTTGGGACTGCTCCAAGAAGCCCAGTACTTC | CASSLGLLQEAQYF
TRBJ2-3 | 11 | TRBV19 | . | . | TGTGCCAGTAGTATGCGGGGCACGCAGTATTTT | CASSMRGTQYF
TRBJ2-3 | 13 | TRBV19 | many | TRBD2 | TGTGCCAGTAAGCGGGGGGCCACAGATACGCAGTATTTT | CASKRGATDTQYF
TRBJ2-1 | 16 | TRBV2 | many | TRBD2 | TGTGCCAGCAGTGGCCGGTCCGGGGGGTTATGGAATGAGCAGTTCTTC | CASSGRSGGLWNEQFF
TRBJ1-6 | 16 | TRBV12-3/TRBV12-4 | . | . | TGTGCCAGCATTTTATCCCCTCAGGTGACTAATTCACCCCTCCACTTT | CASILSPQVTNSPLHF
TRBJ1-6 | 13 | TRBV7-9 | few | . | TGTGCCAGCAGCTTAGGGGGGGAATCACCCCTCCACTTT | CASSLGGESPLHF
TRBJ2-5 | 13 | TRBV6-1 | many | TRBD1 | TGTGCCAGCACCGGGACAGTAAAAGAGACCCAGTACTTC | CASTGTVKETQYF
TRBJ2-3 | 15 | TRBV7-8 | many | . | TGTGCCAGCAGCTTATTGTCAGCAAGCACAGATACGCAGTATTTT | CASSLLSASTDTQYF
TRBJ1-1 | 13 | TRBV10-3 | many | . | TGTGCCATCAGTGGGGGGATGAACACTGAAGCTTTCTTT | CAISGGMNTEAFF
TRBJ2-6 | 15 | TRBV20-1 | . | TRBD2 | TGCAGTGCGAATCAAAGGGCGGGGGGGGCCAACGTCCCGACTTTC | CSANQRAGGANVPTF
TRBJ1-1 | 13 | TRBV7-2 | many | . | TGTGCCAGCAGCACCTTTGAGGGGGGAGAAGCTTTCTTT | CASSTFEGGEAFF
TRBJ1-2 | 15 | TRBV5-5 | few | . | TGTGCCAGCAGCATCCGGGACACAGCTAACTATGGCTACACCTTC | CASSIRDTANYGYTF
TRBJ2-1 | 12 | TRBV3-1 | many | . | TGTGCCAGCAGCCAAGATCTCAATGAGCAGTTCTTC | CASSQDLNEQFF
TRBJ2-1 | 16 | TRBV20-1 | many | . | TGCAGTGCAACCCCGGGCCACTCAAGCTCCTACAATGAGCAGTTCTTC | CSATPGHSSSYNEQFF